This T cell receptor (beta chain) was retrieved from a study of cytomegalovirus exposure and HLA in healthy donors. Study-level information: A subsequent analysis stated that the 120 or so validation repertoires were run on the same platform as the approximately 660 first-cohort repertoires.

With regard to this clone: Antigen specificity is unknown.

Study-level findings and limits: The study flagged some 180 TCR beta chains as cytomegalovirus-associated. There were a few CMV-associated chains whose specificity for CMV antigens was confirmed in vitro.

TCRdb's table, derived via immunoSEQ multiplex PCR, lists solely in-frame clones and lacks some. The sample has some 260,000 clones, roughly 87% seen once. The sequence was collected from a woman aged 25 to 39 in good health and CMV-seronegative. The sample comprised PBMCs.

CDR3: CASSILQGWAGELFF. The CDR3 nucleotides read TGTGCCAGCAGCATCCTACAGGGGTGGGCCGGGGAGCTGTTTTTT. This chain joins TRBV9 and TRBJ2-2; 7 nucleotides line up with TRBD1. There are 15 residues in the CDR3. CDR1 is SGDLS and CDR2 is YYNGEE in the germline V gene. V was clipped by 4 bases and J by 6 bases; unmatched bases: 9.